One and the same sample provided the 32 T cell receptor beta chains below, sequenced in a study of T cell repertoires in cytomegalovirus infection. No antigens are known for them. Each CDR3 protein is one row after TCRdb ran MiXCR on the reads. The repertoire includes roughly 860,000 distinct CDR3 sequences, roughly 33% of them detected once, and 9.5% to 15% sits in the top ten. Sample: cultured CD8+ T cells from PBMCs, taken from culture after CMV antigen stimulation. Receptor source: a human donor in good health (CMV status not recorded). Some clones in this sample may be carry-over from other donors' samples.

V and J are TRBV27 and TRBJ2-3, with 8 nucleotides matching TRBD2. CDR1 MNHEY and CDR2 SMNVEV come from the germline V gene (reference sequence). CDR3 length equals 19 residues. J lost 0 bases, V lost 2 bases, and 13 bases had no gene match. In DNA form, the CDR3 reads TGTGCCAGCAGTTTAAAACCCCGGGGGGGGCGACCTAGCACAGATACGCAGTATTTT. Protein sequence: CASSLKPRGGRPSTDTQYF.

The table lists this clonotype with many counts. The rearrangement uses TRBV7-2 and TRBJ2-3; 8 bases agree with TRBD1. This CDR3 is 18 amino acids long. Per the germline V gene, CDR1 is SGHTA and CDR2 is FQGNSA. J was trimmed by 7 bases and V by 1 base; bases with no gene match: 16. The CDR3 spells CASSLVGNDYRGSNTQYF. The DNA of the CDR3 is TGTGCCAGCAGCTTAGTAGGCAATGATTACAGGGGGTCAAATACGCAGTATTTT.

This chain joins TRBV10-3 and TRBJ1-5; D ambiguous. The CDR3 is made up of 14 amino acids. Germline V lookup: CDR1 ENHRY, CDR2 SYGVKD. V was trimmed by 6 bases and J by 2 bases, leaving 11 bases between them. CDR3 nucleotides: TGTGCCATCAGCTCTCCGGGAGGCAATCAGCCCCAGCATTTT. It translates to CAISSPGGNQPQHF.

This chain connects TRBV7-6 to TRBJ2-2; a weak D match, TRBD2 (6 bases). The V gene lost 6 bases and the J gene lost 0 bases, with 11 bases spanning the gap. Germline assignment: CDR1 SGHVS and CDR2 FNYEAQ. The CDR3 length is 15 residues. CDR3 nucleotide sequence: TGTGCCAGCAGGGAGGGAGCCCCGAACACCGGGGAGCTGTTTTTT. Translated: CASREGAPNTGELFF.

This chain connects TRBV27 to TRBJ1-5; D is possibly TRBD1 (6 bases). This CDR3 spans 15 amino acids. V was shortened by 7 bases and J by 0 bases, with 13 bases between the two germline ends. Germline-derived CDR1 and CDR2 are MNHEY and SMNVEV (reference sequence). The DNA for the CDR3 is TGTGCCAGCACCTCCAGGGGCCGTAGCAATCAGCCCCAGCATTTT. Its translation is CASTSRGRSNQPQHF.

This clonotype has a count of ten or more. The chain combines TRBV7-2 with TRBJ1-1, with no clear D. CDR3 length: 11 residues. Germline V lookup: CDR1 SGHTA, CDR2 FQGNSA. V dropped 2 bases and J dropped 7 bases, with 5 bases sitting between them. The CDR3 coding sequence is TGTGCCAGCAGCTTAACCCTTGAAGCTTTCTTT. This sequence encodes CASSLTLEAFF.

The chain carries TRBV28 and TRBJ2-5; perhaps D is TRBD1 or TRBD2 (6 bases each). V dropped 6 bases and J dropped 1 base, with 12 bases sitting between them. CDR1 and CDR2 from the germline V gene are MDHEN and SYDVKM. The CDR3 is 14 residues long. Written as DNA, the CDR3 is TGTGCCAGCAGACCCCCGGGGGCCCAAGAGACCCAGTACTTC. Its protein product is CASRPPGAQETQYF.

This clonotype occurred a few times. The chain is built from TRBV6-8 and TRBJ2-3, with D unclear. This CDR3 is 12 amino acids long. Looked up from germline, CDR1 is MNHGY and CDR2 is SAAAGT. V was shortened by 6 bases and J by 4 bases, with 8 bases between the two germline ends. CDR3 nucleotides: TGTGCCAGCAGCCACCTTGCAGATACGCAGTATTTT. As protein: CASSHLADTQYF.

This clonotype occurred a few times. The chain links TRBV5-5 to TRBJ1-2; 8 positions agree with TRBD1. Germline CDR1 is SGHKS and CDR2 is YYEKEE (reference sequence). This CDR3 region has 15 residues. V gave up 4 bases and J gave up 6 bases; unmatched junction bases: 11. The CDR3 here is CASSGQDRASNGYTF. The DNA of the CDR3 is TGTGCCAGCAGCGGACAGGACAGGGCATCGAATGGCTACACCTTC. Drawing the rest from reference TRBV5-5 and TRBJ1-2, the complete variable domain is DAGVTQSPTHLIKTRGQQVTLRCSPISGHKSVSWYQQVLGQGPQFIFQYYEKEERGRGNFPDRFSARQFPNYSSELNVNALLLGDSALYLCASSGQDRASNGYTFGSGTRLTVV.

The chain combines TRBV7-8 with TRBJ2-7; 9 bases are a match to TRBD1. Germline values: CDR1 SGHVS, CDR2 FQNEAQ. The CDR3 spans 17 residues. V was clipped by 1 base and J by 1 base; unmatched bases: 8. As DNA, the CDR3 is TGTGCCAGCAGCTTAGTCTCTCTGGACAGGGGATCCTACGAGCAGTACGTC. Translation gives CASSLVSLDRGSYEQYV.

This clonotype was seen only a few times. The rearrangement joins TRBV27 to TRBJ1-2; 11 nucleotides line up with TRBD1. Trimming at V came to 5 bases and at J to 5 bases, leaving 4 bases not matched to a gene. Per germline, CDR1 MNHEY and CDR2 SMNVEV (reference sequence). The CDR3 length is 14 residues. The CDR3 coding sequence is TGTGCCAGCAGTCTAAGGGACAGGGGGTATGGCTACACCTTC. Residues: CASSLRDRGYGYTF.

Here the CDR3 DNA reads TGTGCCAGCAGTTACTCGGCAGGGGGCCGTGGCAATCAGCCCCAGCATTTT. This encodes CASSYSAGGRGNQPQHF. The chain links TRBV6-5 to TRBJ1-5; 8 bases are shared with TRBD1. Losses at the gene ends were 0 bases for V and 2 bases for J; bases not matched to a gene: 6. Per the germline V gene, CDR1 is MNHEY and CDR2 is SVGAGI. The CDR3 runs 17 residues.

V and J are TRBV7-6 and TRBJ2-2; 7 positions match TRBD1. Germline V lookup: CDR1 SGHVS, CDR2 FNYEAQ. V was pared by 4 bases and J by 0 bases, with 5 bases of the junction left unmatched. This CDR3 region has 16 residues. The CDR3 DNA sequence: TGTGCCAGCAGCTCCTGGACAGGCCCGAACACCGGGGAGCTGTTTTTT. This sequence encodes CASSSWTGPNTGELFF.

The chain combines TRBV7-8 with TRBJ2-2; 7 bases fit TRBD1. The V and J ends lost 5 bases and 4 bases, in that order; junction bases with no gene match: 10. Germline loops: CDR1 SGHVS, CDR2 FQNEAQ. This CDR3 spans 16 amino acids. Written as DNA, the CDR3 is TGTGCCAGCAGCCCTAAAGGGGGCGCTGGCACCGGGGAGCTGTTTTTT. Encoded protein: CASSPKGGAGTGELFF.

The CDR3 region is CASSVSPSYEQYV. The CDR3 DNA reads as TGTGCCAGCAGCGTATCCCCTTCCTACGAGCAGTACGTC. The chain uses TRBV9 and TRBJ2-7, with D unresolved. The V and J ends lost 1 base and 1 base respectively, with 6 bases between them. This CDR3 comprises 13 residues. The germline V gene encodes CDR1 SGDLS and CDR2 YYNGEE.

The chain joins TRBV7-2 to TRBJ1-1; D gene unclear. The CDR3 contains 14 residues. CDR1 and CDR2 from the germline V gene are SGHTA and FQGNSA. The V end was cut by 4 bases, the J end by 10 bases, with 19 bases between. The chain's CDR3 is CASSWPDKTSGAFF. The CDR3 DNA is TGTGCCAGCAGCTGGCCCGACAAGACAAGCGGAGCTTTCTTT.

The sample holds a few counts of this clonotype. V and J are TRBV12-3 or TRBV12-4 and TRBJ2-1; no clear D gene. The CDR3 contains 13 residues. V lost 6 bases to trimming and J lost 5 bases, with 11 bases between them. CDR3 nucleotide sequence: TGTGCCAGCAGCACTACCGAGGACAATGAGCAGTTCTTC. Translation: CASSTTEDNEQFF.

The CDR3 reads CASSLGLGGLTNEQFF. The CDR3 region has the DNA TGTGCCAGCAGCCTTGGACTGGGCGGCCTCACCAATGAGCAGTTCTTC. This sequence joins TRBV7-9 and TRBJ2-1; perhaps TRBD2 as D (5 bases). The germline CDR1 and CDR2 sequences are SEHNR and FQNEAQ (reference sequence). CDR3 size: 16 residues. V was clipped by 5 bases and J by 6 bases, with 20 bases between them.

The chain carries TRBV28 and TRBJ2-5; 9 positions match TRBD1. V lost 6 bases, J lost 5 bases, and 10 bases stayed unmatched. The V gene's germline CDR1 is MDHEN and CDR2 SYDVKM. The CDR3 has 15 residues. The CDR3 DNA follows: TGTGCCAGCAGCCGAGCGGGACAGGGTATGGAGACCCAGTACTTC. Amino acids: CASSRAGQGMETQYF.

The count of this clonotype is one. The chain has TRBV19 and TRBJ1-5; D unresolved. Trimming took 1 base from V and 4 from J, leaving 11 bases between them. This CDR3 has 15 residues. The germline V gene has CDR1 LNHDA and CDR2 SQIVND (reference sequence). The CDR3 region is CASSIVNSLNQPQHF. The CDR3 bases are TGTGCCAGTAGTATAGTCAACAGTTTGAATCAGCCCCAGCATTTT.

In its sample, this clonotype was seen many times. The chain carries TRBV6-5 and TRBJ1-1; D call uncertain. This CDR3 has 14 residues. Trimming shortened V by 0 bases and J by 7 bases, and 12 bases separated the two germline ends. The germline V gene encodes CDR1 MNHEY and CDR2 SVGAGI. The DNA for the CDR3 is TGTGCCAGCAGTTACTCGTCAAAAGGCAGTGAAGCTTTCTTT. Translated: CASSYSSKGSEAFF.

This clonotype was seen only a few times. At one of its ends the junction is not consistent with the germline gene, which may arise from a read error. The genes are TRBV7-6 and TRBJ2-2; D remains ambiguous. This CDR3 has 14 amino acids. CDR1 is SGHVS, CDR2 FNYEAQ, per germline. CDR3 nucleotides: TGTGCTAGCAGCTTAGGACCGGACACCGGGGAGCTGTTTTTT. It codes for CASSLGPDTGELFF.

Details on this clonotype: The junction shows a germline mismatch at one end, possibly a read error. The J gene is TRBJ1-1, the V gene TRBV7-3, with a tentative D call TRBD1 (5 bases). This CDR3 has 14 residues. Germline loops: CDR1 SGHTA, CDR2 FQGTGA. The chain's CDR3 is CASSLGQGATETFF. CDR3 nucleotides: TGTGCCAGCAGCTTAGGGCAGGGTGCCACTGAAACTTTCTTT.

This clonotype was seen at least ten times. The chain recombines TRBV6-2 or TRBV6-3 with TRBJ2-7; 11 nucleotides match TRBD2. Germline lookup yields CDR1 MNHEY and CDR2 SVGEGT. V was pared by 7 bases and J by 3 bases, with 8 bases of the junction left unmatched. This CDR3 has 15 amino acids. The CDR3 DNA reads as TGTGCCAGCACCTTCGGGACTAGCGGAAACTACGAGCAGTACGTC. It translates to CASTFGTSGNYEQYV.

The chain combines TRBV6-6 with TRBJ2-1; 10 bases line up with TRBD2. With 6 bases clipped from V and 8 bases from J, the junction kept 10 bases outside the gene matches. The germline gives CDR1 MNHNY, CDR2 SVGAGI (reference sequence). The CDR3 spans 15 residues. The CDR3 region is CASRTSAGGPDEQFF. The CDR3 nucleotides are TGTGCCAGCAGAACCTCAGCGGGGGGGCCCGATGAGCAGTTCTTC.

The V gene is TRBV6-5, the J gene TRBJ2-2; TRBD2 matches at 8 bases. The CDR3 spans 14 residues. Germline CDR1 reads MNHEY; CDR2 reads SVGAGI. J was trimmed by 4 bases and V by 8 bases; bases with no gene match: 6. Here the CDR3 DNA reads TGTGCCAGCTTATCGGGGGGGTCCACCGGGGAGCTGTTTTTT. Translation: CASLSGGSTGELFF.

As for this clonotype: No conserved phenylalanine or tryptophan is present at the end of the CDR3, so a read error is the likely explanation. The chain recombines TRBV14 with TRBJ2-2; D not resolved. The CDR3 spans 13 residues. Germline CDR1 and CDR2: SGHDN and FVKESK. V lost 2 bases and J 7 bases, leaving 8 bases between the germline ends. The DNA of the CDR3 is TGTGCCAGCAGCCAACGGATTGTCGGGGAGCTGTTTTCT. Translation gives CASSQRIVGELFS.

This clonotype has just a few counts. This chain uses TRBV28 with TRBJ2-2; possible D gene TRBD2, 5 bases. Germline V gene data show CDR1 as MDHEN and CDR2 as SYDVKM. V was trimmed by 8 bases and J by 0 bases, leaving 10 bases between them. This CDR3 has 14 residues. The CDR3 DNA reads TGTGCCAGCCATGCGGGCACGAACACCGGGGAGCTGTTTTTT. It specifies CASHAGTNTGELFF.

CDR3 coding DNA: TGTGCCAGCAGTCTCCTCCCCGGGACAGGGGGCTCAGACAAAAACATTCAGTACTTC. The encoded protein is CASSLLPGTGGSDKNIQYF. V is TRBV27 and J is TRBJ2-4; 12 bases line up with TRBD1. The CDR3 loop spans 19 amino acids. With 5 bases clipped from V and 3 bases from J, the junction kept 14 bases outside the gene matches. Germline-derived CDR1 and CDR2 are MNHEY and SMNVEV (reference sequence).

Ten or more counts support this clonotype. The chain combines TRBV7-2 with TRBJ2-7; 9 bases line up with TRBD2. There are 16 residues in the CDR3. V dropped 1 base and J dropped 3; count of bases not matched to a gene: 7. Germline V gene sequence: CDR1 SGHTA, CDR2 FQGNSA. The CDR3 DNA sequence: TGTGCCAGCAGCTTAGGAGCGGGGCGGGGGGGCTACGAGCAGTACTTC. It is translated as CASSLGAGRGGYEQYF.

V and J are TRBV11-2 and TRBJ1-2; 7 bases align to TRBD1. CDR1 is SGHAT, CDR2 FQNNGV, per germline. Trimming removed 5 bases from V and 5 bases from J; junction bases left unmatched: 8. This CDR3 is built from 14 residues. The chain's CDR3 is CASSQDRNFYGYTF. The CDR3 bases are TGTGCCAGCAGCCAGGACAGGAATTTTTATGGCTACACCTTC.

This clonotype was observed a handful of times. The CDR3 loop is CASSPKLWQEPYNEQFF. CDR3 DNA sequence: TGTGCCAGCAGCCCGAAGTTATGGCAGGAACCCTACAATGAGCAGTTCTTC. The gene calls are TRBV7-9 and TRBJ2-1; D is unresolved. The CDR3 runs 17 residues. Trimming left V 5 bases short and J 2 bases short, with 19 bases between. Germline CDR1 is SEHNR and CDR2 is FQNEAQ (reference sequence).